The sequence of this T cell receptor (beta chain) was determined in a study of beta chain features in type 1 diabetes. On the study more broadly: Age and gender were similar between patients and healthy donors, as were cell yields.

Purity (above 98%) was reached by all sorted populations. There are 17 residues in the CDR3. The germline CDR1 and CDR2 sequences are LNHNV and YYDKDF (reference sequence). Trimming removed 1 base from V and 2 bases from J, with 16 bases in between. Whole-study findings and limits: High-TCR-expressing cells could be over-represented by cDNA sequencing. Shorter TCRB CDR3s, moderately but significantly so, were found in Type 1 diabetes patients in all four CD4+ subsets.

A note on this clone: Its antigen is not identified.

All of the isolated RNA was reverse transcribed, so expressed TCRB transcripts were sequenced. TCRdb's copy holds only in-frame clones and misses some; the assay was immunoSEQ multiplex PCR. The sample holds over 200,000 clones, about 11% seen once. The gene calls are TRBV15 and TRBJ2-3, with D maybe TRBD2 (6 bases). The source of this sequence is a man aged 25 to 40 with type 1 diabetes. What was sequenced was naive CD4+ T cells from blood. The chain's CDR3 is CATSRVAAGRLTDTQYF. CDR3 nucleotide sequence: TGTGCCACCAGCAGAGTAGCGGCGGGGAGACTCACAGATACGCAGTATTTT.